The clone carrying this TCR beta chain came up once. Produced via immunoSEQ multiplex PCR; TCRdb's table is partial and in-frame only. The profile shows about 680,000 clones, around 89% of them singletons. The data derive from a study of Ad26.COV2.S vaccination and SARS-CoV-2 variants. The CDR3 extends over 15 amino acids. The V gene's germline CDR1 is SGHTA and CDR2 FQGNSA. Trimming took 5 bases from V and 8 from J; bases not matched to a gene: 9. Treatment noted: some 20 received Ad26.COV2.S at low or high dose, single or two shots; 5 received placebo; per-sample allocation not given. On day 63 after the first injection, vaccine and placebo recipients gave samples.

The V call is TRBV7-2, the J call TRBJ2-1; 10 positions agree with TRBD2. The input for sequencing was peripheral blood, taken in a trial of Ad26.COV2.S vaccine versus placebo. The source of this sequence is a person aged 18-60 years who received the Ad26.COV2.S COVID-19 vaccine or a placebo. CDR3 loop: CASSPGLAAWDEQFF. The CDR3 bases are TGTGCCAGCAGCCCAGGACTAGCGGCCTGGGATGAGCAGTTCTTC.